This T cell receptor beta chain stems from a study of T cells in Graves' hyperthyroidism and ophthalmopathy. Study background: Blood from the periphery was taken at initial diagnosis, before any treatment. Study-wide points: Blood also held most thyroid clonotypes expanded beyond 0.001. A model built on 13 V-J features separated ophthalmopathy from stable hyperthyroidism.

There were TCR beta CDR3 regions amplified from RNA transcripts. Initially, a first-round RT-PCR of the TCR CDR3 employed the HTBI primer set. TCRdb itself ran the multiplex PCR reads through MiXCR, one entry per CDR3 protein. The table includes about 400,000 distinct CDR3 sequences, more than 20% detected once. Worth noting for this clonotype: The target antigen is unknown.

Stable Graves' hyperthyroidism meant no ophthalmopathy progression within 18 months. The receptor was derived from a man aged 50 or older with Graves' hyperthyroidism. The sequenced sample consisted of blood.

For the CDR3, the DNA is TGTGCCAGCAGTAGGGACGGAGCTAACTATGGCTACACCTTC. Its protein product is CASSRDGANYGYTF. V usage is TRBV12-3 or TRBV12-4 and J usage is TRBJ1-2; D might be TRBD1 (5 bases). V was cut by 5 bases and J by 0 bases, with 10 bases left in between. The CDR3 spans 14 residues.